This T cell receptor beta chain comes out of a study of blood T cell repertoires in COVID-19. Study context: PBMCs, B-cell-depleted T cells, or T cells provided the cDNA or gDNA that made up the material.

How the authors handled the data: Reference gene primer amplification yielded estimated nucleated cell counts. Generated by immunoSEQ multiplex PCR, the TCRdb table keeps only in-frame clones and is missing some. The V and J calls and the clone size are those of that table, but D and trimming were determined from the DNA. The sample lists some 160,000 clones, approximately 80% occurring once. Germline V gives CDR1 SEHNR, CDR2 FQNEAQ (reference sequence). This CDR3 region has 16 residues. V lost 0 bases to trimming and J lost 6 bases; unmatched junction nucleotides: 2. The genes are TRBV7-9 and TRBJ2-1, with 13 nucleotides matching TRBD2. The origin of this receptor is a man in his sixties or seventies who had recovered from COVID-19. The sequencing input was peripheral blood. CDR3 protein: CASSLARTSGSNEQFF. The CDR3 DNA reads TGTGCCAGCAGCTTAGCGAGGACTAGCGGGAGCAATGAGCAGTTCTTC.